Listed below are T cell receptor beta chains from one sample, sequenced in a study of neurological immune-mediated disorders. Via MiXCR, TCRdb re-called the 5' RACE reads, giving one row per CDR3 protein. The sample consists of roughly 30,000 distinct CDR3 sequences, approximately 5% of them appearing once. Input material: CD4+ T cells from blood. All receptors derive from a woman aged 45-65 years in good health. The CDR3 runs from the conserved cysteine through the conserved F or W. A D gene is named only where the DNA matches it firmly. Only part of the rows carry a size: once, few, many, or a class if the clone is expanded.

j_call d_call clone_size v_call cdr3_nt cdr3_aa
TRBJ1-3 - many TRBV15 TGTGCCACCAGCTTTGTAGGCACAGGCTCTGGAAACACCATATATTTT CATSFVGTGSGNTIYF
TRBJ1-1 TRBD1 many TRBV7-2 TGTGCCAGCAGCTTAGAGGGACAGGCGAACACTGAAGCTTTCTTT CASSLEGQANTEAFF
TRBJ1-1 - many TRBV29-1 TGCAGCGTTGGAAGTAAGCTGGGGAGCACTGAAGCTTTCTTT CSVGSKLGSTEAFF
TRBJ2-4 - many TRBV3-1 TGTGCCAGCAGCCGAGACCCCGCGGGCATTCAGTACTTC CASSRDPAGIQYF
TRBJ2-7 - many TRBV4-1 TGCGCCAGCAGCCAAGTTGTGATTCCGTACGAGCAGTACTTC CASSQVVIPYEQYF
TRBJ1-3 - few TRBV5-1 TGCGCCAGCAGCTTAGACCCCGGGACTTCTGGAAACACCATATATTTT CASSLDPGTSGNTIYF
TRBJ1-1 - many TRBV3-1 TGTGCCAGCAGCCAAGTTGCGGCCTTTGGCACTGAAGCTTTCTTT CASSQVAAFGTEAFF
TRBJ2-1 - medium-sized TRBV5-1 TGCGCCAGCAGCTTGGTAGGACGTGACAACAGTGAGCAGTTCTTC CASSLVGRDNSEQFF
TRBJ2-5 - many TRBV28 TGTGCCAGCAGTCCAGGAGGACAGCAAGAGACCCAGTACTTC CASSPGGQQETQYF
TRBJ2-2 - many TRBV7-2 TGTGCCAGCAGCCCTAAGGGGGGGAGGTTCGGGGAGCTGTTTTTT CASSPKGGRFGELFF
TRBJ1-1 - many TRBV25-1 TGTGCCAGCACCTTGGGGAACACTGAAGCTTTCTTT CASTLGNTEAFF
TRBJ1-1 - many TRBV4-3 TGCGCCAGCAGCCTCCAGATAGGCACTGAAGCTTTCTTT CASSLQIGTEAFF
TRBJ1-2 - many TRBV6-5 TGTGCCGCCCGGGGAGGTGGCTATGGCTACACCTTC CAARGGGYGYTF
TRBJ2-2 - many TRBV20-1 TGCAGTGCTAGGGGTGGGGTCGACAGCTCGAACACCGGGGAGCTGTTTTTT CSARGGVDSSNTGELFF
TRBJ2-7 TRBD2 many TRBV20-1 TGCAGTGCTAGAGTGGTGGGGGGGACCGAGCAGTACTTC CSARVVGGTEQYF
TRBJ2-2 - many TRBV3-1 TGTGCCAGCAGCACAGGTTCGAACACCGGGGAGCTGTTTTTT CASSTGSNTGELFF
TRBJ2-1 TRBD2 many TRBV7-9 TGTGCCAGCAGCTTGTCTTCTCAAGTTAGCGGGAGGAGGTACAATGAGCAGTTCTTC CASSLSSQVSGRRYNEQFF
TRBJ1-1 - - TRBV2 TGTGCCAGCAGTGGGGGGGGCACCAGCACTGAAGCTTTCTTT CASSGGGTSTEAFF
TRBJ2-7 TRBD1 - TRBV28 TGTGCCGTTCCGGGACAGGGGGCACGGGAGCAGTACTTC CAVPGQGAREQYF
TRBJ2-1 TRBD2 - TRBV20-1 TGCAGTGCTCAAGGACTAGCGGAGGATGAGCAGTTCTTC CSAQGLAEDEQFF
TRBJ1-1 TRBD1 - TRBV10-3 TGTGCCATCAGGAGGACAGGGGGGAACACTGAAGCTTTCTTT CAIRRTGGNTEAFF
TRBJ1-3 - medium-sized TRBV20-1 TGCAGTGCTAGAGCCCGGGACGGTCGGTCAGACACCATATATTTT CSARARDGRSDTIYF
TRBJ2-1 - many TRBV5-6 TGTGCCAGCAGCTTGAGGGGGGGAGGTGGGAATGAGCAGTTCTTC CASSLRGGGGNEQFF
TRBJ1-2 - many TRBV29-1 TGCAGCGTTGAAGATCAGGGTGGGCGGGTCCATGGCTACACCTTC CSVEDQGGRVHGYTF
TRBJ2-3 - many TRBV28 TGTGCCGGGGGTAGCGAGGCGGCTACGCAGTATTTT CAGGSEAATQYF
TRBJ1-2 - many TRBV30 TGTGCCTGGAGGTCGACAGAGAATGGCTATGGCTACACCTTC CAWRSTENGYGYTF
TRBJ2-2 TRBD2 many TRBV28 TGTGCCAGCATGACACCCCGTGGGACTAGCGGGGGAACCGGGGAGCTGTTTTTT CASMTPRGTSGGTGELFF
TRBJ1-5 - few TRBV15 TGTAGCAATCAGCCCCAGCATTTT CSNQPQHF
TRBJ2-2 - medium-sized TRBV5-1 TGCGCCAGCAGTTCAACAACAAGGGCCCCCGGGGAGCTGTTTTTT CASSSTTRAPGELFF
TRBJ1-4 TRBD1 many TRBV7-7 TGTGCCAGCAGCGTAGGAGGGACAGCTAATGAAAAACTGTTTTTT CASSVGGTANEKLFF
TRBJ2-7 - many TRBV3-1 TGTGCCAGCAGCAGGTTATGGGGTAGCCGCGACGAGCAGTACTTC CASSRLWGSRDEQYF
TRBJ2-7 - many TRBV6-6 TGTGCCAGCAGTCAGCTTAGCTCCTACGAGCAGTACTTC CASSQLSSYEQYF
TRBJ2-4 - many TRBV2 TGTGCCAGCGCGGGGCAGGGTCTAGCCAAAAACATTCAGTACTTC CASAGQGLAKNIQYF
TRBJ1-2 - many TRBV20-1 TGCAGTGCTAGAGCCAGCGTCGGGTCCTATGGCTACACCTTC CSARASVGSYGYTF
TRBJ2-2 - many TRBV2 TGTGCCAGCAATTTAGACAGACTCGCGGACGGGGAGCTGTTTTTT CASNLDRLADGELFF
TRBJ2-2 TRBD2 many TRBV27 TGTGCCAGCACCTTAGGGGTAGCGGGGACCGGGGAGCTGTTTTTT CASTLGVAGTGELFF
TRBJ2-7 TRBD1 medium-sized TRBV7-2 TGTGCCAGCAGCGTACATGGACAGGGGTTAGGCGAGCAGTACTTC CASSVHGQGLGEQYF
TRBJ2-7 - many TRBV29-1 TGCAGCGTTGAAGTGGGCCCCGGGTCCGAGCAGTACTTC CSVEVGPGSEQYF
TRBJ1-1 - many TRBV5-1 TGCGCCAGCAGCTTGGTTCGGGGGTCTGAGCGGAACACTGAAGCTTTCTTT CASSLVRGSERNTEAFF
TRBJ1-6 TRBD1 many TRBV20-1 TGCAGTGCTACTAGTCCGGGACAGGGGGCTTTGTCACCCCTCCACTTT CSATSPGQGALSPLHF
TRBJ1-5 - many TRBV6-2/TRBV6-3 TGTGCCAGCAGTGGATCCGGGAAGCCCCAGCATTTT CASSGSGKPQHF
TRBJ2-2 - many TRBV4-3 TGCGCCAGCAGCCAAGCCCAGGGTAACACCGGGGAGCTGTTTTTT CASSQAQGNTGELFF
TRBJ2-7 - many TRBV29-1 TGCAGCGCGTCGACAGTAGCCTACGAGCAGTACTTC CSASTVAYEQYF
TRBJ1-2 - - TRBV3-1 TGTGCCAGCAGCCAAGATGGGGTGCATGGCTACACCTTC CASSQDGVHGYTF
TRBJ2-4 TRBD1 many TRBV7-2 TGTGCCAGCAGCTTAAAGGTGGCAGGGGGCAAAAACATTCAGTACTTC CASSLKVAGGKNIQYF
TRBJ2-2 - many TRBV7-7 TGTGCCAGCAGCCTAAGGCCAGCTTCGGGGGAGCTGTTTTTT CASSLRPASGELFF
TRBJ2-5 - many TRBV5-1 TGCGCCAGCAGCTTGTACGGAGAGGTAAAGGAGACCCAGTACTTC CASSLYGEVKETQYF
TRBJ1-2 TRBD1 many TRBV5-1 TGCGCCAGCAGCTTGGAAGCCACAGGGGATGGCTACACCTTC CASSLEATGDGYTF
TRBJ2-6 - few TRBV28 TGTGCCAGCAGTTTAAGGGTGAGACTCTCTGGGGCCAACGTCCTGACTTTC CASSLRVRLSGANVLTF
TRBJ2-1 - many TRBV20-1 TGCAGTGCTAATGTTTTCAATGAGCAGTTCTTC CSANVFNEQFF
TRBJ1-3 - many TRBV5-6 TGTGCCAGCAGCCTGAACGGCCCCTCTGGAAACACCATATATTTT CASSLNGPSGNTIYF
TRBJ1-4 - many TRBV7-2 TGTGCCAGCAGCTTAAGGGCCGGGAAACTGTTTTTT CASSLRAGKLFF
TRBJ2-7 - many TRBV20-1 TGCAGTGCTAGATCCTCGGGGGTGGGCGAGCAGTACTTC CSARSSGVGEQYF
TRBJ2-7 TRBD1 many TRBV7-9 TGTGCCAGCAGCATCGGGACAGGGATCTACGAGCAGTACTTC CASSIGTGIYEQYF
TRBJ1-5 TRBD1 many TRBV7-2 TGTGCCAGCAGCCCCCAGGACAGGGGTAGCAATCAGCCCCAGCATTTT CASSPQDRGSNQPQHF